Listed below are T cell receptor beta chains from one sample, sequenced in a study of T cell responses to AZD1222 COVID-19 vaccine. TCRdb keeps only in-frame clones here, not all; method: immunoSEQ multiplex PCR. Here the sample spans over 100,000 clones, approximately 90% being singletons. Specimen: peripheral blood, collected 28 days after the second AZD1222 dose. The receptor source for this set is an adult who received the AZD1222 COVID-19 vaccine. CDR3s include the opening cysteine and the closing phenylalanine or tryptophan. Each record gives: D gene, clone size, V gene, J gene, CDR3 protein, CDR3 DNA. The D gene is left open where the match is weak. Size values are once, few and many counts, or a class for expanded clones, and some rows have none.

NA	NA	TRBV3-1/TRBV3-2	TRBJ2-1	CASSPETSGYNEQFF	TGTGCCAGCAGCCCGGAAACGTCGGGCTACAATGAGCAGTTCTTC
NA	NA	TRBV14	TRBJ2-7	CASSQDRGDYEQYF	TGTGCCAGCAGCCAAGATCGAGGGGACTACGAGCAGTACTTC
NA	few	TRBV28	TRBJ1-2	CASTDNYGYTF	TGTGCCAGCACAGATAACTATGGCTACACCTTC
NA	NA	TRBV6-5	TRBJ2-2	CASSSLTGELFF	TGTGCCAGCAGTTCCCTCACCGGGGAGCTGTTTTTT
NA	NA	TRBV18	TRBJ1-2	CASSPSDTRGYTF	TGTGCCAGCTCACCATCGGATACGCGTGGCTACACCTTC
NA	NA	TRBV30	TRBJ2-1	CAWSVGSPSYNEQFF	TGTGCCTGGAGTGTGGGGAGCCCCTCTTACAATGAGCAGTTCTTC
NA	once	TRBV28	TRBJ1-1	CASIRWNTEAFF	TGTGCCAGCATTCGATGGAACACTGAAGCTTTCTTT
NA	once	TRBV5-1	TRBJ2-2	CASSLSGGNTGELFF	TGCGCCAGCAGCTTGTCCGGGGGGAACACCGGGGAGCTGTTTTTT
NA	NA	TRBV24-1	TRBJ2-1	CATSDFQSYNEQFF	TGTGCCACCAGTGATTTCCAGTCCTACAATGAGCAGTTCTTC
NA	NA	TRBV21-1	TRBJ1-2	CASSRLTGDRDGYTF	TGTGCCAGCAGCAGACTCACAGGGGATCGCGATGGCTACACCTTC
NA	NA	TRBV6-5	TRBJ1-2	CASSYGGYGYTF	TGTGCCAGCAGTTACGGGGGGTATGGCTACACCTTC
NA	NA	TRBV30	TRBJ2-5	CAWSVGRLTQETQYF	TGTGCCTGGAGTGTAGGCAGGCTAACTCAAGAGACCCAGTACTTC
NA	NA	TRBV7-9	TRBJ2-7	CALGDFFEQYF	TGTGCTCTGGGGGATTTTTTCGAGCAGTACTTC
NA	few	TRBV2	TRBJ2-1	CASSGISRRHEQFF	TGTGCCAGCAGTGGTATTAGCCGGAGGCATGAGCAGTTCTTC
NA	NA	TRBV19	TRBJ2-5	CASSAGLYQETQYF	TGTGCCAGTAGTGCTGGATTGTACCAAGAGACCCAGTACTTC
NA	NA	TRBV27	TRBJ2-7	CASSDRWTAMMYEQYF	TGTGCCAGCAGTGACCGGTGGACAGCTATGATGTACGAGCAGTACTTC
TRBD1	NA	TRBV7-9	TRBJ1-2	CASSLGQDNYGYTF	TGTGCCAGCAGCTTGGGACAGGATAACTATGGCTACACCTTC
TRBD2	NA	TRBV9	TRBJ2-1	CASSVVASGSEMNNEQFF	TGTGCCAGCAGCGTAGTGGCTAGCGGGAGTGAGATGAACAATGAGCAGTTCTTC